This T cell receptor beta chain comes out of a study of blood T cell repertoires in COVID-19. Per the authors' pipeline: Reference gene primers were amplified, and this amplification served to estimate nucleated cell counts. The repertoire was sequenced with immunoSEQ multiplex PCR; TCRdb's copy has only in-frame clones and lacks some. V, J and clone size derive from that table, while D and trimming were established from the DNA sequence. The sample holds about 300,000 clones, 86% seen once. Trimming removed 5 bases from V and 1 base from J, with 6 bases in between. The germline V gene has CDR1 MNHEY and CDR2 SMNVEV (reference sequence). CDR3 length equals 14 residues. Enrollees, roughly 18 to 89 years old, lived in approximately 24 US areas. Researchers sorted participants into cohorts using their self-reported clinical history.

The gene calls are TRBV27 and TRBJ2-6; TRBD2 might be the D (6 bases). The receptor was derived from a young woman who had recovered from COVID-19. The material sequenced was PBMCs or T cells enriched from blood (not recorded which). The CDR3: CASSGGSGANVLTF. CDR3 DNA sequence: TGTGCCAGCAGTGGGGGGTCTGGGGCCAACGTCCTGACTTTC.